Listed here are 8 T cell receptor beta chains from one sample, sequenced in a study of tumor-infiltrating lymphocytes in primary liver carcinoma. The approximately 17-32 mg bulk tissue piece was not sorted before simultaneous RNA and DNA extraction. Total RNA amounting to 500 ng was the source from which TCR beta cDNA was made with a constant-region primer. Researchers made the TCR beta libraries by running three nested multiplex PCR rounds with slightly modified ARM-PCR. Researchers ran the first two PCR rounds for roughly 11 cycles each with TRBV1-TRBV30 forward primers and a C-beta reverse primer. TCRdb reprocessed the multiplex PCR reads with MiXCR, giving one entry per CDR3 protein. The table includes fewer than 50,000 distinct CDR3 sequences, roughly 75% detected once. Sample: tumor-adjacent normal liver tissue. These receptors came from a woman between 25 and 40 years old with primary liver carcinoma and hepatitis B virus infection.

Turning to this clonotype: This may be a read error, as it is one base from a much larger clone. This chain links TRBV28 with TRBJ1-3, with D hard to call. The CDR3 length is 14 residues. Per germline, CDR1 MDHEN and CDR2 SYDVKM. The CDR3 reads CTSTEFRSGNTIYF. CDR3 sequence (DNA): TGTACCAGCACTGAGTTTAGGTCTGGAAACACCATATATTTT.

Details on this clonotype: A much larger clonotype is one base distant, so this may be a read error. The rearrangement uses TRBV7-9 and TRBJ2-2, with 7 bases that match TRBD1. CDR3 length: 17 amino acids. V gave up 2 bases and J gave up 4 bases; unmatched junction bases: 10. The germline CDR1 and CDR2 sequences are SEHNR and FQNEAQ (reference sequence). The DNA of the CDR3 is TGTGCCAGCAGCTTACCTAACAGGGGCCGGAGCACCGGGGAGCTGTTTTTT. It codes for CASSLPNRGRSTGELFF.

In regard to this clonotype: The conserved phenylalanine or tryptophan is not found at the CDR3 terminus, so this likely reflects a read error. V is TRBV29-1 and J is TRBJ1-3; perhaps TRBD1 as D (5 bases). Germline CDR1 reads SQVTM; CDR2 reads ANQGSEA. The CDR3 consists of 16 residues. The CDR3 nucleotides are TGTAGCGTTGACCAAGGACTGGGGGACTCTGGAAACACCATATATTTG. Amino acid sequence: CSVDQGLGDSGNTIYL.

As for this clonotype: The final CDR3 position lacks the conserved phenylalanine or tryptophan, pointing to a likely read error. The chain links TRBV5-5 to TRBJ1-2; perhaps TRBD1 as D (6 bases). Per the germline V gene, CDR1 is SGHKS and CDR2 is YYEKEE (reference sequence). The length of the CDR3 is 13 residues. This CDR3 is CASNQQGSYCYTL. The CDR3 region has the DNA TGTGCCAGCAACCAACAGGGCTCCTATTGCTACACCTTA.

V and J are TRBV4-2 and TRBJ2-1; no firm D call. The germline gives CDR1 LGHNA, CDR2 YNFKEQ. CDR3 length equals 15 residues. Trimming cost V 4 bases and J 0 bases, with 10 bases left between them. The CDR3 DNA reads TGTGCCAGCAGCCTGACCTCGGGCTCCTACAATGAGCAGTTCTTC. Its protein is CASSLTSGSYNEQFF.

This clonotype was picked up many times. V usage is TRBV4-1 and J usage is TRBJ1-4, with unresolved D. The germline gives CDR1 MGHRA, CDR2 YSYEKL. V was shortened by 7 bases and J by 8 bases, with 11 bases between the two germline ends. This CDR3 spans 12 amino acids. Here the CDR3 reads CASTGGREKLFF. CDR3 nucleotides: TGCGCCAGCACGGGAGGCCGGGAAAAACTGTTTTTT.

Of note for this clonotype: The missing conserved phenylalanine or tryptophan at the end of this CDR3 makes a read error likely. The gene calls are TRBV6-5 and TRBJ2-7, with TRBD1 matching 8 bases. CDR1 is MNHEY, CDR2 SVGAGI, per germline. The CDR3 is made up of 14 amino acids. DNA of the CDR3: TGTGCCAACAGTTACGGGACAGGACTGGGCGAGCAGTACATC. This gives the protein CANSYGTGLGEQYI.

On this clonotype itself: The junction and the germline gene differ at one end; a read error may be behind it. V is TRBV12-3 or TRBV12-4 and J is TRBJ2-1, with D perhaps matching TRBD1 or TRBD2 (6 bases each). CDR3 length: 16 residues. CDR3 in amino acids: CASSTYRGGRLNEPFF. The CDR3 DNA follows: TGTGCCAGCAGTACCTATAGAGGGGGGAGACTCAATGAGCCGTTCTTC.